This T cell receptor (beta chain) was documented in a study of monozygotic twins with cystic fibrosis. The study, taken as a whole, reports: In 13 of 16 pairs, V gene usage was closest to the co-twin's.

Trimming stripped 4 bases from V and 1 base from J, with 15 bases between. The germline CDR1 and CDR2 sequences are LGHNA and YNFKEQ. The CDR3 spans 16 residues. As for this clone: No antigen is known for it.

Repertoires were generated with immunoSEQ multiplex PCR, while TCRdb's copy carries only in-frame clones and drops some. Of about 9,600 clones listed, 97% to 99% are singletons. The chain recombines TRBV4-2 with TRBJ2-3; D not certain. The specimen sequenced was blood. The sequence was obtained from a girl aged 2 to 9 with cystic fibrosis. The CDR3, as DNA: TGTGCCAGCAGCCGGAGTACTGCGGTTGGCACAGATACGCAGTATTTT. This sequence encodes CASSRSTAVGTDTQYF.